The rows below give T cell receptor beta chains drawn from one sample of a study of blood T cell repertoires in COVID-19. This table comes from immunoSEQ multiplex PCR, and its TCRdb copy is limited to in-frame clones, with some not included. Here the sample spans 200,000 to 250,000 clones, about 89% being singletons. The sequenced material came from peripheral blood. The receptors shown here come from a woman aged 55-70 years who had recovered from COVID-19. Both conserved end residues are part of each CDR3. The D gene is left open where the match is weak. Clone size appears in some rows only: once, few, many, or a class for an expanded clone.

cdr3_aa d_call j_call clone_size v_call cdr3_length
CASSPLTVGRATDTQYF . TRBJ2-3 . TRBV9 17
CASSDGGGGGEQYF TRBD2 TRBJ2-7 few TRBV19 14
CASSPDSIYEQYF . TRBJ2-7 . TRBV7-3 13
CASSQGGGGDNEQFF TRBD2 TRBJ2-1 . TRBV4-2 15
CASSLLTGGYEQYF TRBD1 TRBJ2-7 once TRBV19 14
CASSLNTNQETQYF . TRBJ2-5 . TRBV7-8 14
CASSEQFGGVQPQHF . TRBJ1-5 . TRBV10-2 15
CASSRTGVGNEKLFF TRBD1 TRBJ1-4 . TRBV19 15
CASSLVFSSEQFF . TRBJ2-1 . TRBV5-6 13
CASSYRDSSNYGYTF TRBD1 TRBJ1-2 . TRBV6-5 15
CSASGLGALSYEQYF . TRBJ2-7 . TRBV29-1 15
CASKRTGEGSPLHF TRBD1 TRBJ1-6 . TRBV6-5 14
CASSPGTSDTQYF . TRBJ2-3 . TRBV18 13
CASSPRLAGTDNEQFF TRBD2 TRBJ2-1 . TRBV3-1/TRBV3-2 16
CASSQTPSGNQPQHF . TRBJ1-5 . TRBV3-1/TRBV3-2 15
CATLLATKWTDTQYF TRBD2 TRBJ2-3 . TRBV24-1 15
CASSQDDRLSTDTQYF . TRBJ2-3 once TRBV4-1 16
CASSLLQGVGELFF TRBD1 TRBJ2-2 . TRBV6-2/TRBV6-3 14
CSVEDDRHSNYGYTF . TRBJ1-2 . TRBV29-1 15
CASSGGQGKTEAFF TRBD1 TRBJ1-1 . TRBV5-1 14
CASRMTGLKEKLFF TRBD1 TRBJ1-4 . TRBV19 14
CASSQDPRDRIYGYTF TRBD1 TRBJ1-2 . TRBV4-3 16
CASSFSAVLGHEQYF . TRBJ2-7 . TRBV7-2 15
CASSLTGGNSGANVLTF TRBD1 TRBJ2-6 . TRBV7-2 17
CASRRDRNTEAFF TRBD1 TRBJ1-1 . TRBV2 13
CASSAHVQGTDTQYF . TRBJ2-3 . TRBV5-1 15
CASSFTDEPTFEYEQYF . TRBJ2-7 . TRBV7-6 17
CASSLLSQPQHF . TRBJ1-5 . TRBV28 12
CASRGPQGNEKLFF . TRBJ1-4 . TRBV4-2 14
CASSPSGGAATDTQYF TRBD2 TRBJ2-3 . TRBV11-3 16
CASSPGQGNYGYTF TRBD1 TRBJ1-2 . TRBV18 14
CAIRARGQGPTEAFF TRBD1 TRBJ1-1 . TRBV10-3 15
CASRTSEVEQYF . TRBJ2-7 . TRBV6-6 12
CASNSELTTGTQYF . TRBJ2-3 . TRBV28 14
CASSLMGARGGPTDTQYF TRBD2 TRBJ2-3 . TRBV7-3 18
CASSQSPFQPQHF . TRBJ1-5 . TRBV4-1 13
CATMWDRGSYEQYF TRBD1 TRBJ2-7 . TRBV6-5 14
CSGQKTGNEKLFF TRBD1 TRBJ1-4 . TRBV29-1 13
CASTGGGDQYF TRBD2 TRBJ2-4 . TRBV6-5 11
CASGTSGYNEQFF . TRBJ2-1 . TRBV4-1 13
CSVRRQEAFF . TRBJ1-1 . TRBV29-1 10
CASSLEGQGNTEAFF TRBD1 TRBJ1-1 . TRBV7-6 15
CASSQDGRGEYSNQPQHF . TRBJ1-5 . TRBV4-1 18
CASRQDRGYNQPQHF TRBD1 TRBJ1-5 . TRBV7-2 15
CASSFQQGFYNSPLHF . TRBJ1-6 . TRBV28 16
CASSPDRIEAFF . TRBJ1-1 . TRBV7-9 12
CASSPSVASRTEAFF . TRBJ1-1 . TRBV7-2 15
CASSSQGWETQYF . TRBJ2-5 . TRBV19 13